Listed here are 7 T cell receptor beta chains from one sample, sequenced in a study of T cell changes during pregnancy in multiple sclerosis. Sequencing was performed with immunoSEQ multiplex PCR; in TCRdb, only in-frame clones are kept and a portion is missing. This table has 40,000 to 60,000 clones, approximately 90% appearing once. The specimen comprised CD8+ T cells from peripheral blood mononuclear cells, sampled in the second trimester of pregnancy. These receptors all stem from a female donor with multiple sclerosis, enrolled in a pregnancy study.

The gene calls are TRBV2 and TRBJ2-7, with 9 nucleotides matching TRBD1. CDR1 is SNHLY, CDR2 FYNNEI, per germline. The CDR3 extends over 13 amino acids. The ends lost 8 bases at V and 3 bases at J; junction bases unmatched: 5. CDR3 DNA sequence: TGTGCCAGCGGACAGGGGCCAAACTACGAGCAGTACTTC. Residues: CASGQGPNYEQYF.

V gene TRBV6-5 combines with J gene TRBJ2-7; D unresolved. The CDR3 consists of 12 residues. The V gene lost 6 bases and the J gene lost 6 bases, with 12 bases spanning the gap. Looked up from germline, CDR1 is MNHEY and CDR2 is SVGAGI. This CDR3 is CASSPETSEQYF. The CDR3 bases are TGTGCCAGCAGCCCTGAAACGAGCGAGCAGTACTTC.

This chain connects TRBV4-3 to TRBJ1-1; TRBD1 is a possible D gene (5 bases). Germline V CDR1 and CDR2: LGHNA, YSLEER. The V and J ends lost 3 bases and 2 bases respectively, with 7 bases between them. The CDR3 runs 13 residues. The CDR3 DNA reads as TGCGCCAGCAGCCAGGGGCGAAACACTGAAGCTTTCTTT. It translates to CASSQGRNTEAFF.

This rearrangement joins TRBV29-1 to TRBJ2-7, with a tentative D call TRBD2 (6 bases). CDR3 size: 12 residues. V lost 6 bases to trimming and J lost 5 bases, with 14 bases between them. The germline V gene encodes CDR1 SQVTM and CDR2 ANQGSEA. The CDR3 coding sequence is TGCAGCGTCGTGTGGGGGGTTGACGAGCAGTACTTC. Encoded protein: CSVVWGVDEQYF.

Only one count was recorded for this clone. This chain joins TRBV4-3 and TRBJ2-2; 12 bases align to TRBD2. Trimming at V came to 1 base and at J to 7 bases, leaving 4 bases not matched to a gene. Germline CDR1 reads LGHNA; CDR2 reads YSLEER. The CDR3 runs to 16 residues. The CDR3, as DNA: TGCGCCAGCAGCCAAGGAGGACTAGCGGGGAGCGGGGAGCTGTTTTTT. Protein sequence: CASSQGGLAGSGELFF.

The chain is built from TRBV11-1 and TRBJ2-2; 10 bases agree with TRBD1. The CDR3 extends over 16 amino acids. V gave up 5 bases and J gave up 0 bases; unmatched junction bases: 3. Germline CDR1 reads SGHAT; CDR2 reads FQDESV (reference sequence). The CDR3 protein is CASSGTGEANTGELFF. CDR3 bases: TGTGCCAGCAGCGGGACAGGGGAGGCGAACACCGGGGAGCTGTTTTTT.

This rearrangement joins TRBV6-1 to TRBJ2-5; 12 nucleotides match TRBD2. Unmatched junction bases numbered 0, after V lost 3 bases and J lost 1 base. Germline V CDR1 and CDR2: MNHNS, SASEGT. CDR3 size: 15 residues. The CDR3 is CASSETSGGQETQYF. DNA of the CDR3: TGTGCCAGCAGTGAGACTAGCGGGGGCCAAGAGACCCAGTACTTC.